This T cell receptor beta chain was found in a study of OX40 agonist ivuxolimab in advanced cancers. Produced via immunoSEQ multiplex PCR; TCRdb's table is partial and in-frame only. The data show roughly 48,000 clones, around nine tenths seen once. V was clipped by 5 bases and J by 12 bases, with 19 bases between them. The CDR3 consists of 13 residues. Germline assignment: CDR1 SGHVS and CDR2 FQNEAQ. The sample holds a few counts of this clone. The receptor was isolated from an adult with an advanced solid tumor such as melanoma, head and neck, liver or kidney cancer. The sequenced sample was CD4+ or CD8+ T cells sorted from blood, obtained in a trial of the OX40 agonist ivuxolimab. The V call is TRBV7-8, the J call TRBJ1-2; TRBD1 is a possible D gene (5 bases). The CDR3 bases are TGTGCCAGCAGCGAAGGGGTCACAGGCCAAAACACCTTC. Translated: CASSEGVTGQNTF. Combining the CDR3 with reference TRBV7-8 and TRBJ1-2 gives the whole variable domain GAGVSQSPRYKVAKRGQDVALRCDPISGHVSLFWYQQALGQGPEFLTYFQNEAQLDKSGLPSDRFFAERPEGSVSTLKIQRTQQEDSAVYLCASSEGVTGQNTFGSGTRLTVV.